This T cell receptor (beta chain) was recorded in a study of cytomegalovirus exposure and HLA in healthy donors. Study-level information: Assignment to the Caucasian-associated ancestry cluster applied to approximately 80% of the approximately 390 genotyped donors.

Regarding this clone: Its antigen remains unidentified.

The study's findings and limits: A missense variant in DCLRE1C was later tied to TCR beta V- and J-gene trimming.

The study ran its PCR with 60 Vbeta and 13 Jbeta primers. Libraries were prepared by immunoSEQ multiplex PCR; TCRdb keeps only in-frame clonotypes and omits some of them. This table has 130,000 to 150,000 clones, around three quarters appearing once. V lost 7 bases and J lost 7; bases outside the gene matches: 18. The CDR3 has 16 residues. From germline, CDR1 is SGHDT and CDR2 YYEEEE. The sequence was obtained from a woman between 35 and 50 years old in good health and CMV-seropositive. This sequence joins TRBV5-6 and TRBJ1-2; 8 bases align to TRBD1. Sequenced sample: PBMCs. CDR3 amino acids: CASVIRSGQGRFGYTF. Written as DNA, the CDR3 is TGTGCCAGCGTGATACGGTCCGGACAGGGTCGTTTTGGCTACACCTTC.